Presented here are 16 T cell receptor beta chains from one specimen sequenced in a study of T cell repertoires in cytomegalovirus infection. Their target antigens are unknown. MiXCR was run by TCRdb on the reads, yielding one entry per CDR3 protein. The sample contains about 470,000 distinct CDR3 sequences, roughly 46% of which appear only once. Sequencing used cultured PBMCs, obtained from culture after CMV antigen stimulation. All receptors come from a human donor in good health (CMV status not recorded). Some clones in this sample may be carry-over from other donors' samples.

The gene calls are TRBV7-9 and TRBJ1-4; 7 nucleotides agree with TRBD1. The CDR3 is 15 amino acids. J was trimmed by 8 bases and V by 0 bases; bases with no gene match: 6. In germline, CDR1 is SEHNR, CDR2 FQNEAQ (reference sequence). CDR3 region: CASSLAYRGIEKLFF. Here the CDR3 DNA reads TGTGCCAGCAGCTTAGCTTACAGGGGCATCGAAAAACTGTTTTTT.

The CDR3 bases are TGTGCCAGCAGCTTAGGAAAACAGGGAGGAGATACGCAGTATTTT. This codes for CASSLGKQGGDTQYF. The gene calls are TRBV7-9 and TRBJ2-3, with D possibly called TRBD1 or TRBD2 (6 bases each). V lost 1 base, J lost 5 bases, and 13 bases lay in between. CDR3 length: 15 residues. Per germline, CDR1 SEHNR and CDR2 FQNEAQ (reference sequence).

This clonotype was seen many times. The J gene is TRBJ2-5, the V gene TRBV7-2; 11 bases map to TRBD2. Trimming at V came to 4 bases and at J to 1 base, leaving 5 bases not matched to a gene. The CDR3 extends over 16 amino acids. Germline lookup yields CDR1 SGHTA and CDR2 FQGNSA. The CDR3 DNA sequence: TGTGCCAGCAGCTCGAGCGGGACTAGCGGCCAAGAGACCCAGTACTTC. Protein product: CASSSSGTSGQETQYF.

This chain connects TRBV7-2 to TRBJ1-4; possible D gene TRBD1, 6 bases. With 1 base removed from V and 7 bases from J, the gap between germline ends came to 13 bases. This CDR3 spans 15 amino acids. The germline V gene has CDR1 SGHTA and CDR2 FQGNSA. The chain's CDR3 is CASSLGGKGGEKLFF. The CDR3, as DNA: TGTGCCAGCAGCTTAGGGGGGAAGGGGGGTGAAAAACTGTTTTTT.

The genes are TRBV7-2 and TRBJ2-5; 8 nucleotides agree with TRBD2. V was pared by 2 bases and J by 4 bases, with 6 bases of the junction left unmatched. The CDR3 covers 15 residues. CDR1 and CDR2 from the germline V gene are SGHTA and FQGNSA. CDR3 residues: CASSLQAGVGETQYF. DNA of the CDR3: TGTGCCAGCAGCTTACAAGCGGGAGTGGGAGAGACCCAGTACTTC.

This clonotype was seen a handful of times. The chain couples TRBV12-3 or TRBV12-4 to TRBJ2-7, with TRBD2 identical over 13 bases. This CDR3 comprises 18 residues. V gave up 5 bases and J gave up 3 bases; unmatched junction bases: 13. CDR3 sequence: CASSPLLPGLAGHYEQYF. DNA of the CDR3: TGTGCCAGCAGTCCCCTCCTCCCGGGACTAGCGGGGCACTACGAGCAGTACTTC.

The chain joins TRBV20-1 to TRBJ2-7, with 8 positions matching TRBD1. The CDR3 covers 14 residues. Unmatched junction bases numbered 13, after V lost 3 bases and J lost 9 bases. CDR1 and CDR2 from the germline V gene are DFQATT and SNEGSKA (reference sequence). The CDR3 region has the DNA TGCAGTGCTAGCAAGACAGGGGCCTCCCCTGGGCAGTACTTC. Residues: CSASKTGASPGQYF.

The V gene is TRBV6-5, the J gene TRBJ2-3, with D perhaps matching TRBD2 (6 bases). The germline V gene encodes CDR1 MNHEY and CDR2 SVGAGI. The CDR3 contains 14 residues. Trimming left V 6 bases short and J 3 bases short, with 13 bases between. The DNA of the CDR3 is TGTGCCAGCAGCCGGCTAGCGCAAACAGATACGCAGTATTTT. Residues: CASSRLAQTDTQYF.

Ten or more counts support this clonotype. This chain links TRBV5-5 with TRBJ1-3; perhaps TRBD1 as D (5 bases). Trimming took off 0 bases at V and 1 base at J, with 23 bases between the two ends. The CDR3 consists of 20 residues. CDR1 and CDR2 (germline): SGHKS, YYEKEE (reference sequence). CDR3 coding DNA: TGTGCCAGCAGCTTGGGCCCCGGGACGTTACTACCCAAGTCTGGAAACACCATATATTTT. It specifies CASSLGPGTLLPKSGNTIYF.

The chain recombines TRBV7-2 with TRBJ2-3; either TRBD1 or TRBD2 may supply D (5 bases each). The V and J ends lost 2 bases and 0 bases respectively, with 12 bases between them. The germline V gene has CDR1 SGHTA and CDR2 FQGNSA. CDR3 length equals 16 residues. This CDR3 is CASSLYWGMSTDTQYF. The CDR3 nucleotides read TGTGCCAGCAGCTTATATTGGGGGATGAGCACAGATACGCAGTATTTT.

This clonotype has just a few counts. The chain joins TRBV7-2 to TRBJ2-7; D may be TRBD1 (5 bases). V was pared by 5 bases and J by 3 bases, with 17 bases between. Germline V gene data show CDR1 as SGHTA and CDR2 as FQGNSA. The CDR3 contains 15 residues. The CDR3 reads CASSPQQGVLYEQYF. CDR3 bases: TGTGCCAGCAGCCCACAGCAGGGCGTTCTCTACGAGCAGTACTTC.

This sequence joins TRBV11-2 and TRBJ2-1, with 8 nucleotides matching TRBD2. This CDR3 is 15 amino acids long. The V gene's germline CDR1 is SGHAT and CDR2 FQNNGV. With 3 bases clipped from V and 7 bases from J, the junction kept 8 bases outside the gene matches. The CDR3 bases are TGTGCCAGCAGCTTTACAAGCGGGAGTGGGAATGAGCAGTTCTTC. This codes for CASSFTSGSGNEQFF.

The rearrangement joins TRBV5-1 to TRBJ2-3; 7 positions match TRBD1. Germline V CDR1 and CDR2: SGHRS, YFSETQ. This CDR3 is 13 amino acids long. V was pared by 2 bases and J by 7 bases, with 4 bases of the junction left unmatched. CDR3 loop: CASSLRDSHTQYF. The DNA for the CDR3 is TGCGCCAGCAGCTTAAGGGACAGCCATACGCAGTATTTT.

The rearrangement joins TRBV5-1 to TRBJ2-7, with 9 bases aligning to TRBD1. Germline V lookup: CDR1 SGHRS, CDR2 YFSETQ. V shed 3 bases and J 6 bases; nucleotides not matched to a gene: 13. The CDR3 is made up of 16 amino acids. The chain's CDR3 is CASSSRTGGGPGEQYF. CDR3 DNA sequence: TGCGCCAGCAGCTCTCGTACAGGGGGCGGTCCCGGCGAGCAGTACTTC. Using reference TRBV5-1 and TRBJ2-7 for the parts outside the CDR3, the full variable domain is KAGVTQTPRYLIKTRGQQVTLSCSPISGHRSVSWYQQTPGQGLQFLFEYFSETQRNKGNFPGRFSGRQFSNSRSEMNVSTLELGDSALYLCASSSRTGGGPGEQYFGPGTRLTVT.

This clonotype was detected a few times. The gene calls are TRBV7-2 and TRBJ2-7, with 10 bases matching TRBD2. The CDR3 sequence is 15 residues long. V dropped 5 bases and J dropped 2; count of bases not matched to a gene: 6. Looked up from germline, CDR1 is SGHTA and CDR2 is FQGNSA. Here the CDR3 DNA reads TGTGCCAGCAGCCCTGTAGCGGGGGGAACCTACGAGCAGTACTTC. Encoded protein: CASSPVAGGTYEQYF.

This clonotype was observed many times. The J gene is TRBJ2-7, the V gene TRBV7-2; D possibly corresponds to TRBD2 (6 bases). The CDR3 runs to 15 residues. Germline assignment: CDR1 SGHTA and CDR2 FQGNSA. The germline V and J ends were trimmed by 0 bases and 3 bases, with 12 bases remaining between them. DNA for the CDR3: TGTGCCAGCAGCTTAGCGGGCGGGGCCTTCTACGAGCAGTACTTC. Its translation: CASSLAGGAFYEQYF.